These 15 T cell receptor beta chains were all obtained from the same sample, sequenced in a study of beta chain features in type 1 diabetes listed by TCRdb under 2018. The library relied on the immunoSEQ multiplex PCR assay. All of the isolated RNA was reverse transcribed with the High Capacity cDNA Reverse Transcription Kit, so expressed TCRB transcripts were sequenced. This immuneACCESS table, as held by TCRdb, lists in-frame sequences with V and J called but not all clones. Of the missing ones, under half trace to an unresolved V gene in checked studies; the others have no known cause. In this sample the table shows hundreds of thousands of clones, more than 12% of which occur a single time. The ten largest clonotypes hold 0.03% to 0.04% of the sample. The investigation overall reported the following: Type 1 diabetes patients showed a moderate but significant shortening of TCRB CDR3 length in all four CD4+ subsets.

These TCRs are of unknown antigen specificity. The sequencing sample was made of naive CD4+ T cells from blood. In the paper's terms, the cell subset or site label means: true naive CD4+ T cells. These receptors came from a man aged 18 to 35 with type 1 diabetes.

This sequence joins TRBV6-4 and TRBJ2-7; TRBD1 is a possible D gene (5 bases). CDR1 and CDR2 (germline): MRHNA, SNTAGT. V gave up 11 bases and J gave up 7 bases, with 21 bases separating them. This CDR3 comprises 13 residues. The CDR3 region has the DNA TGTGCCTGCCAGGTTTGGAGCAAGGGGGAGCAGTACTTC. Translating it yields CACQVWSKGEQYF.

The chain carries TRBV9 and TRBJ2-7; perhaps D is TRBD1 or TRBD2 (6 bases each). From germline, CDR1 is SGDLS and CDR2 YYNGEE. This CDR3 region has 15 residues. V was clipped by 4 bases and J by 3 bases, with 17 bases between them. The CDR3 loop reads CASSNSAGQVYEQYF. DNA for the CDR3: TGTGCCAGCAGCAACTCGGCGGGACAAGTCTACGAGCAGTACTTC. Full variable domain (rest looked up from reference TRBV9 and TRBJ2-7): DSGVTQTPKHLITATGQRVTLRCSPRSGDLSVYWYQQSLDQGLQFLIQYYNGEERAKGNILERFSAQQFPDLHSELNLSSLELGDSALYFCASSNSAGQVYEQYFGPGTRLTVT.

The V and J genes are TRBV15 and TRBJ1-5; 7 bases line up with TRBD1. This CDR3 is built from 14 residues. Germline V CDR1 and CDR2: LNHNV, YYDKDF (reference sequence). J was trimmed by 4 bases and V by 5 bases; bases with no gene match: 5. The CDR3 DNA reads as TGTGCCACCAGCGGGACAGAGAGAAATCAGCCCCAGCATTTT. It codes for CATSGTERNQPQHF.

There are a few counts of this clone. The chain's CDR3 is CASSFSGTGGLETQYF. CDR3 sequence (DNA): TGTGCCAGCAGCTTTTCCGGGACAGGGGGATTAGAGACCCAGTACTTC. The V gene is TRBV5-4, the J gene TRBJ2-5, with TRBD1 identical over 11 bases. Trimming removed 2 bases from V and 4 bases from J; junction bases left unmatched: 7. Looked up from germline, CDR1 is SGHNT and CDR2 is YYREEE (reference sequence). CDR3 length: 16 amino acids.

In this sample, this clone turned up a few times. The chain joins TRBV5-1 to TRBJ2-1, with 12 bases fitting TRBD1. Trimming at V came to 1 base and at J to 5 bases, leaving 7 bases not matched to a gene. CDR1 and CDR2 (germline): SGHRS, YFSETQ. The CDR3 has 17 amino acids. CDR3 nucleotide sequence: TGCGCCAGCAGCTTGACCGGGACAGGGGGCTTACACAATGAGCAGTTCTTC. Translation gives CASSLTGTGGLHNEQFF.

There are a few counts of this clone. The chain has TRBV18 and TRBJ2-1, with D perhaps being TRBD1 or TRBD2 (5 bases each). V dropped 3 bases and J dropped 10 bases, with 13 bases sitting between them. CDR3 length: 13 amino acids. Per germline, CDR1 KGHSH and CDR2 LQKENI. CDR3 amino acids: CASSPNEGREQFF. In DNA form, the CDR3 reads TGTGCCAGCTCACCTAATGAGGGGCGGGAGCAGTTCTTC.

In this sample, this clone turned up a few times. V and J are TRBV5-1 and TRBJ1-6; D is unresolved. Trimming pared 4 bases from V and 7 bases from J, leaving 9 bases between. The CDR3 loop spans 13 amino acids. The germline CDR1 and CDR2 sequences are SGHRS and YFSETQ. For the CDR3, the DNA is TGCGCCAGCAGCGCCCAGACCAATTCACCCCTCCACTTT. Translation gives CASSAQTNSPLHF.

This clone was seen more than once but under ten times. Other DNA sequences from this sample encode an identical CDR3 as well. V gene TRBV30 combines with J gene TRBJ1-5, with TRBD1 as a possible D gene (5 bases). The V end was cut by 3 bases, the J end by 4 bases, with 10 bases between. Germline V gene lookup returns CDR1 GTSNPN and CDR2 SVGIG (reference sequence). This CDR3 has 13 amino acids. CDR3 in amino acids: CAWSRVGNQPQHF. The CDR3 DNA reads as TGTGCCTGGAGCAGGGTGGGGAATCAGCCCCAGCATTTT.

V is TRBV4-1 and J is TRBJ2-7; 7 bases line up with TRBD2. The V gene end was trimmed by 4 bases and the J gene end by 3 bases; junction bases not matched to a gene: 6. Germline assignment: CDR1 MGHRA and CDR2 YSYEKL. This CDR3 is built from 14 residues. The CDR3 DNA follows: TGCGCCAGCAGCCTTAGCGGGCCTGACTACGAGCAGTACTTC. Translating it yields CASSLSGPDYEQYF.

This clone has more than one count but fewer than ten. Written as DNA, the CDR3 is TGTGCCAGCAGCCTACTAGGATCCTTTAGCACAGATACGCAGTATTTT. Translation: CASSLLGSFSTDTQYF. This chain connects TRBV7-2 to TRBJ2-3, with D perhaps matching TRBD2 (5 bases). CDR1 SGHTA and CDR2 FQGNSA come from the germline V gene. Trimming took off 5 bases at V and 0 bases at J, with 15 bases between the two ends. CDR3 size: 16 residues.

This clone was seen a handful of times. The rearrangement joins TRBV4-3 to TRBJ1-6; D ambiguous. The CDR3 totals 15 residues. Deletions cut 1 base from V and 9 bases from J, with 13 bases between. Germline CDR1 and CDR2: LGHNA and YSLEER. Here the CDR3 reads CASSQASGIGSPLHF. CDR3 DNA: TGCGCCAGCAGCCAAGCTTCGGGGATTGGTTCACCCCTCCACTTT.

The genes are TRBV30 and TRBJ2-5, with TRBD1 matching over 9 bases. The CDR3 sequence is 14 residues long. Trimming removed 5 bases from V and 2 bases from J; junction bases left unmatched: 6. Germline CDR1 and CDR2: GTSNPN and SVGIG (reference sequence). The CDR3: CAWAGQGRQETQYF. The CDR3 nucleotides are TGTGCCTGGGCCGGACAGGGGAGACAAGAGACCCAGTACTTC. The full variable domain, completed using reference TRBV30 and TRBJ2-5, is SQTIHQWPATLVQPVGSPLSLECTVEGTSNPNLYWYRQAAGRGLQLLFYSVGIGQISSEVPQNLSASRPQDRQFILSSKKLLLSDSGFYLCAWAGQGRQETQYFGPGTRLLVL.

V usage is TRBV6-1 and J usage is TRBJ1-4, with TRBD1 matching 11 bases. CDR3 length equals 15 residues. The germline V gene has CDR1 MNHNS and CDR2 SASEGT. With 10 bases clipped from V and 2 bases from J, the junction kept 6 bases outside the gene matches. The CDR3 DNA reads TGTGCCACCACCCGGACAGGGGGCACTAATGAAAAACTGTTTTTT. Protein sequence: CATTRTGGTNEKLFF.

The V call is TRBV28, the J call TRBJ2-2; 12 positions agree with TRBD2. The CDR3 is 18 residues long. Germline CDR1 and CDR2: MDHEN and SYDVKM. V lost 3 bases and J lost 4; bases outside the gene matches: 9. The DNA for the CDR3 is TGTGCCAGCAGTTTTATGGGACTAGCGGGCCCTTTCACCGGGGAGCTGTTTTTT. Encoded protein: CASSFMGLAGPFTGELFF.

The table lists this clone with a few counts. V usage is TRBV29-1 and J usage is TRBJ2-7, with 11 nucleotides matching TRBD2. The CDR3 length is 13 residues. V was pared by 7 bases and J by 9 bases, with 11 bases of the junction left unmatched. Germline V gene data show CDR1 as SQVTM and CDR2 as ANQGSEA. CDR3 protein: CSGGTSGIGGQYF. CDR3 sequence (DNA): TGCAGCGGCGGGACTAGCGGTATCGGGGGGCAGTACTTC.